This T cell receptor beta chain was found in a study of vaccination and CD4 T cells after COVID-19. The CDR3 extends over 11 amino acids. Germline V gives CDR1 DFQATT, CDR2 SNEGSKA (reference sequence). Trimming took off 6 bases at V and 3 bases at J, with 9 bases between the two ends. A word on this clonotype: Its antigen is still unknown.

Sequenced with the Oncomine TCR Beta short-read assay was DNA taken from cultured CD4+ T cells. One entry per CDR3 protein results from TCRdb running MiXCR on the PCR reads. The sample lists about 10,000 distinct CDR3 sequences; under 30% were seen once. Stated treatment: roughly 10-day PBMC culture with coronavirus spike peptide pools or control peptides (ViraFEST assay). The chain carries TRBV20-1 and TRBJ2-7, with D perhaps given as TRBD1 or TRBD2 (6 bases each). The sequencing used CD4+ T cells from blood, cultured in vitro, collected after SARS-CoV-2 vaccination. This clonotype originated in a human donor who had recovered from COVID-19. The CDR3 nucleotides are TGCAGTGCCAGGGGACTCTACGAGCAGTACTTC. Translated: CSARGLYEQYF.